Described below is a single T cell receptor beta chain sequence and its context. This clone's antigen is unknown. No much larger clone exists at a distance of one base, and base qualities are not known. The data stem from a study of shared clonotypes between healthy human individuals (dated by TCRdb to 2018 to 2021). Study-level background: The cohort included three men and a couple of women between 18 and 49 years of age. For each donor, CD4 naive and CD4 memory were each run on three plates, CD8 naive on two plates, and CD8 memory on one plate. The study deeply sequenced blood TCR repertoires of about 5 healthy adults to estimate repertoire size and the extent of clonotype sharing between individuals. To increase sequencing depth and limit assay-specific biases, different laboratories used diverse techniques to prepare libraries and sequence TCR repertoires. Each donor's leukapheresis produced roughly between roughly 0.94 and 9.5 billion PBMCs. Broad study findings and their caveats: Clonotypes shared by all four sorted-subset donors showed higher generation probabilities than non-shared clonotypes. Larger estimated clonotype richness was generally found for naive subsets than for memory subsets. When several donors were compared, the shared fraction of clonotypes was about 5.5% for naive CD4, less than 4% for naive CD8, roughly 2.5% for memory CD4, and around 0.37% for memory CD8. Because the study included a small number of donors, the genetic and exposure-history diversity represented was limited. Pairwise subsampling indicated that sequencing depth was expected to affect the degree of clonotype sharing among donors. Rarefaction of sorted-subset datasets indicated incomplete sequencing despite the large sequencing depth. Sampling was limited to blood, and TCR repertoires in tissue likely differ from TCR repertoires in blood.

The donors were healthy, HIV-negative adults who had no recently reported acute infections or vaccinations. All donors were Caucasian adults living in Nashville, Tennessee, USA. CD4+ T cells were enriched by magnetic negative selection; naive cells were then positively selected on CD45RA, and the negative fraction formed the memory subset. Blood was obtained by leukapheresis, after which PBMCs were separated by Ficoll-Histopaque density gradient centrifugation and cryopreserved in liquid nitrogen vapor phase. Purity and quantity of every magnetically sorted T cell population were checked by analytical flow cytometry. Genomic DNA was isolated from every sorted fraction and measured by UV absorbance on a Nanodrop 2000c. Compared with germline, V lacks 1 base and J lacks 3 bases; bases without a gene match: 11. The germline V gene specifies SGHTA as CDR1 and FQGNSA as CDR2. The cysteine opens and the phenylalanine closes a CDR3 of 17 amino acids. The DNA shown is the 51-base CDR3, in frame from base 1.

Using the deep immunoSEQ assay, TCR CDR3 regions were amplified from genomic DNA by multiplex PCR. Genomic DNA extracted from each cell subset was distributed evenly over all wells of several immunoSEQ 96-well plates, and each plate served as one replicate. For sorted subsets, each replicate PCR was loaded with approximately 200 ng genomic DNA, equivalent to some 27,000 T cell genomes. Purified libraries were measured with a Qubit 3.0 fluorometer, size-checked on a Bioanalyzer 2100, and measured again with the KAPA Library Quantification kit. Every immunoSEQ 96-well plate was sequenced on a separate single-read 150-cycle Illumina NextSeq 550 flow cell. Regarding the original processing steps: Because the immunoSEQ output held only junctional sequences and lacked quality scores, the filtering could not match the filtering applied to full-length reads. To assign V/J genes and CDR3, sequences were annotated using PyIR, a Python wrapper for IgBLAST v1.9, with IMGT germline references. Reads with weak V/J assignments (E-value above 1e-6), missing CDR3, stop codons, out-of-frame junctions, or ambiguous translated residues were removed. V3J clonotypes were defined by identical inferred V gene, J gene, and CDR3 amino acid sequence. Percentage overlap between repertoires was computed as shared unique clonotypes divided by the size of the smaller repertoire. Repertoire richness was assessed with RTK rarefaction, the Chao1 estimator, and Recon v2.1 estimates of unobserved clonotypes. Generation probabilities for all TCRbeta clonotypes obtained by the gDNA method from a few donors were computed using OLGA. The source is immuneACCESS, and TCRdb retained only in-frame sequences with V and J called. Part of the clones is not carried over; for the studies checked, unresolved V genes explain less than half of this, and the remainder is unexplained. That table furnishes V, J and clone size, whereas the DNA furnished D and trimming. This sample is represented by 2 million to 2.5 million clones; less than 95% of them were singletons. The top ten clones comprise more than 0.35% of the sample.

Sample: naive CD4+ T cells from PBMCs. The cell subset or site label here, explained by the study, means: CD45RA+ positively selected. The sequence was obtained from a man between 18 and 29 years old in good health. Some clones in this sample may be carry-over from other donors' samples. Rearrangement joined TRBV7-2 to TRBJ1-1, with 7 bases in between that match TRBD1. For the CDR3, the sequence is CASSLGDRARVDTEAFF. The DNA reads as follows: TGTGCCAGCAGCTTAGGTGACAGGGCCCGGGTCGACACTGAAGCTTTCTTT.